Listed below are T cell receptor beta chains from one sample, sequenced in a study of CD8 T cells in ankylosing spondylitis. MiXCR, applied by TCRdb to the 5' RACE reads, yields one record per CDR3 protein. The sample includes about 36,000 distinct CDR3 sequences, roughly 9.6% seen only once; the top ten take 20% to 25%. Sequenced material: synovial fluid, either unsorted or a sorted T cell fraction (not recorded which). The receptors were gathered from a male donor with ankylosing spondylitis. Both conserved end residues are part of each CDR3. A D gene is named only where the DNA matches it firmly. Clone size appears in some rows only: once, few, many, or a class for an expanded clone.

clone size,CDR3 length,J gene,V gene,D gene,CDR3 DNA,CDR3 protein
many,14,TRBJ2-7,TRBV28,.,TGTGCCAGTGAGAGGCGTGCCGTCGCCTACGAGCAGTACTTC,CASERRAVAYEQYF
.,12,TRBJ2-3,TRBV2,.,TGTGCCAGCATCGGTTCGGCAGATACGCAGTATTTT,CASIGSADTQYF
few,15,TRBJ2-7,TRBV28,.,TGTGCCAGCACTCCCTCGAGGGATTCCAGCTACGAGCAGTACTTC,CASTPSRDSSYEQYF
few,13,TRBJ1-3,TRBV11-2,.,TGTGCCAGCAGCCCAACAGGTTCCAACACCATATATTTT,CASSPTGSNTIYF
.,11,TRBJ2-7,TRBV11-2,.,TGTGCCAGCAGTGCAGAGAACGAGCAGTACTTC,CASSAENEQYF
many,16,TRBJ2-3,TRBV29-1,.,TGCAGCGTTGAAGTGTACAGTGCTCGGGGCACAGATACGCAGTATTTT,CSVEVYSARGTDTQYF
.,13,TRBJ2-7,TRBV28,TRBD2,TGTGCCAGCAGCCCGGGAGGGGGCTACGAGCAGTACTTC,CASSPGGGYEQYF
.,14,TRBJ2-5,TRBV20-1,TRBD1,TGCAGTGCGGAACGGACAGGCTGGGGAGAGACCCAGTACTTC,CSAERTGWGETQYF
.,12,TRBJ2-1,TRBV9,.,TGTGCCAGCAGCGTTGGAGTTAATGAGCAGTTCTTC,CASSVGVNEQFF
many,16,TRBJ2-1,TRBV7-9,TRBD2,TGTGCCAGCAGCTCTAAACGAACGGGAGGAACTAATGAGCAGTTCTTC,CASSSKRTGGTNEQFF
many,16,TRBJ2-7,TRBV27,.,TGTGCCAGCAGTTCCCCCACCGACAGTGGAAGTTACGAGCAGTACTTC,CASSSPTDSGSYEQYF
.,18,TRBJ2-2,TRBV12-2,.,TGTGCAAGTCGCTTACTCGGACTAGCGGGAGCGGACACCGGGGAGCTGTTTTTT,CASRLLGLAGADTGELFF
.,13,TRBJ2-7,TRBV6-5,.,TGTGCCAGCAGTTACTCCCCCATCCGCGAGCAGTACTTC,CASSYSPIREQYF
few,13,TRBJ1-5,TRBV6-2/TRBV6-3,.,TGTGCCAGCAGTTGGACGCCCAATCAGCCCCAGCATTTT,CASSWTPNQPQHF
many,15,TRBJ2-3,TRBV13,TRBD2,TGTGCCAGCAGACTCCAGCGGGAGGACACAGATACGCAGTATTTT,CASRLQREDTDTQYF
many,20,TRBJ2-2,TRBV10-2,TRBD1,TGCGCCAGCAGTGACCCTTTCCGGGACAGGGGGATACTAGACACCGGGGAGCTGTTTTTT,CASSDPFRDRGILDTGELFF
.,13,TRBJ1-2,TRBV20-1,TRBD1,TGCAGTGCCAAAACAGGGGAGATCTATGGCTACACCTTC,CSAKTGEIYGYTF
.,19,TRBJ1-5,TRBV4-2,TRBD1,TGTGCCAGCAGCCAGAGGCTCTGGGGACAGGGGGCAAGCAATCAGCCCCAGCATTTT,CASSQRLWGQGASNQPQHF
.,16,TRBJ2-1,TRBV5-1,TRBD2,TGCGCCAGCAGCTTGGTTCTAGCGGGAGGTGTGCATGAGCAGTTCTTC,CASSLVLAGGVHEQFF
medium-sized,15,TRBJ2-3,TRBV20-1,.,TGCAGTGCTAGAGGCAGTAGCGGCCGCACAGATACGCAGTATTTT,CSARGSSGRTDTQYF
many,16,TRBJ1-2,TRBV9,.,TGTGCCAGCAGCGCGTACCTCCATGGGGCCGGTTATGGCTACACCTTC,CASSAYLHGAGYGYTF
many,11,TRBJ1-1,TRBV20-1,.,TGCAGTGCGGGTCTGAACACTGAAGCTTTCTTT,CSAGLNTEAFF
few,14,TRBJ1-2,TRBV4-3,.,TGCGCCAGCAGCCAATCGCAGACTAACTATGGCTACACCTTC,CASSQSQTNYGYTF
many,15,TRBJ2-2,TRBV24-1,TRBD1,TGTGCCACTTCGACAGGGACGAGATGGACCGGGGAGCTGTTTTTT,CATSTGTRWTGELFF
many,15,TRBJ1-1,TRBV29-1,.,TGCAGCGCGGTTCCCGGACAGAGGCTGAACACTGAAGCTTTCTTT,CSAVPGQRLNTEAFF
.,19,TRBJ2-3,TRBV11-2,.,TGTGCCAGCAGCCTAGTTTGGGGGGGCGAGAGGAGTGGCACAGATACGCAGTATTTT,CASSLVWGGERSGTDTQYF
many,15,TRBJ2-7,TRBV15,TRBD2,TGTGCCACCAGCAGCCCCGGGACTAGCGGCTACGAGCAGTACTTC,CATSSPGTSGYEQYF
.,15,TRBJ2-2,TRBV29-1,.,TGCAGCGTTACCTTAGGGCGGAGTAACACCGGGGAGCTGTTTTTT,CSVTLGRSNTGELFF
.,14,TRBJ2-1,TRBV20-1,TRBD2,TGCAGTGCTAGAAGACTAGCGGGGGTGGGTGAGCAGTTCTTC,CSARRLAGVGEQFF
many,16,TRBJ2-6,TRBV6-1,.,TGTGCCAGCGGCGGACATCCCGATACTGGGGCCAACGTCCTGACTTTC,CASGGHPDTGANVLTF
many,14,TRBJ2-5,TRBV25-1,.,TGTGCCAGCAGTGCTCCAGCGATACAAGAGACCCAGTACTTC,CASSAPAIQETQYF
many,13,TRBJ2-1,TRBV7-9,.,TGTGCCAGCAGCTTAGCTTCCAACAATGAGCAGTTCTTC,CASSLASNNEQFF